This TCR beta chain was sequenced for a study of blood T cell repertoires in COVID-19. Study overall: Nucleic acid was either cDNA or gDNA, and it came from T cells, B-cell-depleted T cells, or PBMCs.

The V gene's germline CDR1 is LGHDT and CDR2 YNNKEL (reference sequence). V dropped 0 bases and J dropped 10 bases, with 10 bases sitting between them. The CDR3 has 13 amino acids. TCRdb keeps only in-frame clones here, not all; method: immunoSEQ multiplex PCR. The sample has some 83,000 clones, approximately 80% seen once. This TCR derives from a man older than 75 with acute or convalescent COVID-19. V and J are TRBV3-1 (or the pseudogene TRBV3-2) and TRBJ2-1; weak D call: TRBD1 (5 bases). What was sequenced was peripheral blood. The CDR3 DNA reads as TGTGCCAGCAGCCAAGATGGGGCGCGCGAGCAGTTCTTC. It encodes CASSQDGAREQFF.